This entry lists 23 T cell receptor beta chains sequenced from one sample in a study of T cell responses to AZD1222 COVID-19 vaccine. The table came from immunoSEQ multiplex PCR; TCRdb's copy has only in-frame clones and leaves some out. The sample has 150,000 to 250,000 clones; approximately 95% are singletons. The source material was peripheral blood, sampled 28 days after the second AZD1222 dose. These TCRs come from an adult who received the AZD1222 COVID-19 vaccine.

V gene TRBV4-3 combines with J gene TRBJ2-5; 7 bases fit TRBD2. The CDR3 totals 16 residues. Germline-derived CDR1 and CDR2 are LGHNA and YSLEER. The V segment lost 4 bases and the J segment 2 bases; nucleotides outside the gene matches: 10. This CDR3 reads CASSPVLAAYQETQYF. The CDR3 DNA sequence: TGCGCCAGCAGCCCTGTGCTAGCGGCATATCAAGAGACCCAGTACTTC.

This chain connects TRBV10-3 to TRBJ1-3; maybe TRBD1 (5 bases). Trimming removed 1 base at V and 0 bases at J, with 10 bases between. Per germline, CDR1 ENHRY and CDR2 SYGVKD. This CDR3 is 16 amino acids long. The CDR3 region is CAISELPQGSGNTIYF. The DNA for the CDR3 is TGTGCCATCAGTGAGTTACCCCAGGGCTCTGGAAACACCATATATTTT.

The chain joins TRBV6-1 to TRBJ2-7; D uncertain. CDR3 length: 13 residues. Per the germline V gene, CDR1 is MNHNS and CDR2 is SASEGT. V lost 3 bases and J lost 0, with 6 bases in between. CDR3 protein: CASSELGSYEQYF. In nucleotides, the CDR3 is TGTGCCAGCAGTGAGTTAGGCTCCTACGAGCAGTACTTC.

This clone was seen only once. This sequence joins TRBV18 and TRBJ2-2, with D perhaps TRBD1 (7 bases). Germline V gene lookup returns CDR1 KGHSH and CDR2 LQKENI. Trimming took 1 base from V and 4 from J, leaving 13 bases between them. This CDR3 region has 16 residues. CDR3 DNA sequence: TGTGCCAGCTCACCACGACAGGGACTCGGCACCGGGGAGCTGTTTTTT. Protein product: CASSPRQGLGTGELFF.

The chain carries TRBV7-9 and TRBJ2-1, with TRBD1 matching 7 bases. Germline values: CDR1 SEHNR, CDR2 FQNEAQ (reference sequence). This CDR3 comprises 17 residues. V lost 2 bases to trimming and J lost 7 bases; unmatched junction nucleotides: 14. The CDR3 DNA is TGTGCCAGCAGCTTACCAGGGGGATCTGTACCCACGAATGAGCAGTTCTTC. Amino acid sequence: CASSLPGGSVPTNEQFF.

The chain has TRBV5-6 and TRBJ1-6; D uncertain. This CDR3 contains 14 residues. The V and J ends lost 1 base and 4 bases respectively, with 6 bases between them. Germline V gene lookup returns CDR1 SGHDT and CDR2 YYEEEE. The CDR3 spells CASSLRGYNSPLHF. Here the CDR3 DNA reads TGTGCCAGCAGCTTGCGGGGTTATAATTCACCCCTCCACTTT.

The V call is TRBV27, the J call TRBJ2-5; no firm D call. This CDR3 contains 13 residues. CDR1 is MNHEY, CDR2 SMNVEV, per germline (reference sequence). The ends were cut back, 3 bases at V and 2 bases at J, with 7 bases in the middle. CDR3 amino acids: CASSFGPQETQYF. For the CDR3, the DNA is TGTGCCAGCAGTTTTGGGCCACAAGAGACCCAGTACTTC.

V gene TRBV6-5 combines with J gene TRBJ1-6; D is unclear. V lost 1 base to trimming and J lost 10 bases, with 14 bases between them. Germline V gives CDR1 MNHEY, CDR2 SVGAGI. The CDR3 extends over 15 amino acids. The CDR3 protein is CASSYYLESDSPLHF. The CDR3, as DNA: TGTGCCAGCAGTTACTACCTAGAGAGCGACTCACCCCTCCACTTT.

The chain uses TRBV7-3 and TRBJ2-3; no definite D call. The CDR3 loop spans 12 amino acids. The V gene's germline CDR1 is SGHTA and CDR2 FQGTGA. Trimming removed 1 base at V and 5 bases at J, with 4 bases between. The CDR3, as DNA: TGTGCCAGCAGCTTAAGCCGAGATACGCAGTATTTT. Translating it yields CASSLSRDTQYF. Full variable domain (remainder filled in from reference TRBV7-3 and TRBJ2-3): GAGVSQTPSNKVTEKGKYVELRCDPISGHTALYWYRQSLGQGPEFLIYFQGTGAADDSGLPNDRFFAVRPEGSVSTLKIQRTERGDSAVYLCASSLSRDTQYFGPGTRLTVL.

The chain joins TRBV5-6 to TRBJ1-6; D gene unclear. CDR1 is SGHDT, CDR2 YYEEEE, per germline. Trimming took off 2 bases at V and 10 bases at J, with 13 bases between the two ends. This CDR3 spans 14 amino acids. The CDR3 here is CASSLGRLNSPLHF. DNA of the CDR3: TGTGCCAGCAGCTTAGGCAGGTTAAACTCACCCCTCCACTTT.

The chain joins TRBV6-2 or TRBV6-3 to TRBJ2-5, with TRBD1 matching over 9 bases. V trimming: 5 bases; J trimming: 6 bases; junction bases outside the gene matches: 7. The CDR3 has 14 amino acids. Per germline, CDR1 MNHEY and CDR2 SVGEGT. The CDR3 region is CASSQQGAKKTQYF. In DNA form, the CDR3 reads TGTGCCAGCAGTCAACAGGGGGCTAAAAAGACCCAGTACTTC.

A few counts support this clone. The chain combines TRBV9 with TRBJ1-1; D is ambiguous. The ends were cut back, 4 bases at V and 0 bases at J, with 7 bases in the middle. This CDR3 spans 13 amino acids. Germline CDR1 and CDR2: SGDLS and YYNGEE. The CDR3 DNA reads TGTGCCAGCAGCATAGCTATGAACACTGAAGCTTTCTTT. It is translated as CASSIAMNTEAFF. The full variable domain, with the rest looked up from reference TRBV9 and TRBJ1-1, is DSGVTQTPKHLITATGQRVTLRCSPRSGDLSVYWYQQSLDQGLQFLIQYYNGEERAKGNILERFSAQQFPDLHSELNLSSLELGDSALYFCASSIAMNTEAFFGQGTRLTVV.

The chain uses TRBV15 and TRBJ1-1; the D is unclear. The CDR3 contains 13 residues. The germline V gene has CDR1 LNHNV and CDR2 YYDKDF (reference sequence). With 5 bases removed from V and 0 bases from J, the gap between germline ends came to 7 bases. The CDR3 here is CATSRTVNTEAFF. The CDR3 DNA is TGTGCCACCAGCCGGACCGTGAACACTGAAGCTTTCTTT.

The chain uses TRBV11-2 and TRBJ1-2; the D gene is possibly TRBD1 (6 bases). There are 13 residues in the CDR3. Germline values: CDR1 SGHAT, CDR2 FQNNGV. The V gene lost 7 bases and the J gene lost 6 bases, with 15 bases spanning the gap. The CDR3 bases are TGTGCCAGCAACGAAAGGGGGGCGAATGGCTACACCTTC. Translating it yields CASNERGANGYTF.

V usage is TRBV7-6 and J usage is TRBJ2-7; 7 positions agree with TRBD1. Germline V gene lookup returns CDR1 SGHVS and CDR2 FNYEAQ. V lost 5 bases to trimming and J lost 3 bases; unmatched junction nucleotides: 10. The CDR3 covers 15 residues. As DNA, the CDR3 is TGTGCCAGCAGCCCCAGAGGCAGGGGGTTCTACGAGCAGTACTTC. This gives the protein CASSPRGRGFYEQYF.

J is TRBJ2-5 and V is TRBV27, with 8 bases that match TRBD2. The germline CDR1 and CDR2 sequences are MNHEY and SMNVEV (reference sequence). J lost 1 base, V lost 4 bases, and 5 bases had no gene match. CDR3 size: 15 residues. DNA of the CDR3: TGTGCCAGCAGTTCGGCGGGGGGCGGCCAAGAGACCCAGTACTTC. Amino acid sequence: CASSSAGGGQETQYF.

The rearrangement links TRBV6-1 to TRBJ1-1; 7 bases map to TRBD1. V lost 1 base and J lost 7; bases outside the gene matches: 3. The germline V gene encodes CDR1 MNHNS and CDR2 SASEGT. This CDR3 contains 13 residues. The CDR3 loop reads CASSEGQGDEAFF. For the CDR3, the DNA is TGTGCCAGCAGTGAAGGGCAGGGGGATGAAGCTTTCTTT.

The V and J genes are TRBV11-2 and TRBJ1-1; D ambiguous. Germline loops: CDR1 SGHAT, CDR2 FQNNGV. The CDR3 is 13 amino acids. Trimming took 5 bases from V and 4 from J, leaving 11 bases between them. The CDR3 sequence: CASSTLVGTEAFF. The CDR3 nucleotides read TGTGCCAGCAGCACCCTGGTGGGCACTGAAGCTTTCTTT.

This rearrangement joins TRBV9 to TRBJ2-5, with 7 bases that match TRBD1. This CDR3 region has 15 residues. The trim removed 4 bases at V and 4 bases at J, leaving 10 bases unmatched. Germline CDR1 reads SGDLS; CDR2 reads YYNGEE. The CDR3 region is CASSWGTVSPETQYF. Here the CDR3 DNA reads TGTGCCAGCAGCTGGGGGACAGTTTCGCCAGAGACCCAGTACTTC.

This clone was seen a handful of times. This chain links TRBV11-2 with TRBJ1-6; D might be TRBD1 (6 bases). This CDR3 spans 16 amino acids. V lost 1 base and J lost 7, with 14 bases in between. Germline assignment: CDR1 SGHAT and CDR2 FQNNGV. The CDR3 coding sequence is TGTGCCAGCAGCTTAGGGACAGCCAGAACCAATTCACCCCTCCACTTT. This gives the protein CASSLGTARTNSPLHF.

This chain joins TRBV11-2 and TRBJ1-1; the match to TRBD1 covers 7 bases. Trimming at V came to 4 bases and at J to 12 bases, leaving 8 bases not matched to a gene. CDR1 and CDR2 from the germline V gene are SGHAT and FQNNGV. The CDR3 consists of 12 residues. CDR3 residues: CASSSRQGGSFF. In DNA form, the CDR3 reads TGTGCCAGCAGCTCCCGACAGGGCGGATCTTTCTTT.

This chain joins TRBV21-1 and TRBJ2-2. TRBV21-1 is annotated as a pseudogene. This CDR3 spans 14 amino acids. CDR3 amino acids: CAIPTTGGTGELFF. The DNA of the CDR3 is TGTGCCATCCCTACGACTGGGGGCACCGGGGAGCTGTTTTTT.

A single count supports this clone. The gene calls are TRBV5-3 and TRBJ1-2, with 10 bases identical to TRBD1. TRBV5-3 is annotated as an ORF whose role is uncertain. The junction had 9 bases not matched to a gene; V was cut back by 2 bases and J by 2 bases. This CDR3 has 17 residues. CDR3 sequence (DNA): TGTGCCAGAAGCTTTGTGGACAGGGGGTGCAGAAACTATGGCTACACCTTC. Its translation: CARSFVDRGCRNYGYTF.